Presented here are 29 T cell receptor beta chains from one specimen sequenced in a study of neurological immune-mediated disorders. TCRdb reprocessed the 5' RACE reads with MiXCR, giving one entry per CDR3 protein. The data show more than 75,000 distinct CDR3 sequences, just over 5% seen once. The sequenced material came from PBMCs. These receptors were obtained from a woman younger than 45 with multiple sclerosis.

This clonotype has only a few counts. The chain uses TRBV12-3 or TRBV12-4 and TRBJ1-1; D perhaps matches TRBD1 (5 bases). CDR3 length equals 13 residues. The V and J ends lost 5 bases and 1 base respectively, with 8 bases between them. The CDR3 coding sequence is TGTGCCAGCAGTGCGGGACCGAACACTGAAGCTTTCTTT. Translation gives CASSAGPNTEAFF.

CDR3 bases: TGCAGTGCTAGAGTTGGGACAGATCAAGAGACCCAGTACTTC. Amino acids: CSARVGTDQETQYF. V and J are TRBV20-1 and TRBJ2-5; 7 bases align to TRBD1. The CDR3 length is 14 residues. The V segment lost 1 base and the J segment 2 bases; nucleotides outside the gene matches: 4. Germline V CDR1 and CDR2: DFQATT, SNEGSKA (reference sequence).

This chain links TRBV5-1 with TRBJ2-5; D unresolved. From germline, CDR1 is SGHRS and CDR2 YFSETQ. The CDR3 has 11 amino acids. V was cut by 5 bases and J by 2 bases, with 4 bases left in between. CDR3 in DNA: TGCGCCAGCAGGGGACAAGAGACCCAGTACTTC. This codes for CASRGQETQYF.

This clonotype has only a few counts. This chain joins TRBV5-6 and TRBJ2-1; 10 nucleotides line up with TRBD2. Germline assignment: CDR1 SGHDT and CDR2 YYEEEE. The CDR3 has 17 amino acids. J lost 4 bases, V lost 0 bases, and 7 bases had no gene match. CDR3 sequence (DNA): TGTGCCAGCAGCTTGGTGGCTAGCGGGAGTTTTTACAATGAGCAGTTCTTC. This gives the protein CASSLVASGSFYNEQFF.

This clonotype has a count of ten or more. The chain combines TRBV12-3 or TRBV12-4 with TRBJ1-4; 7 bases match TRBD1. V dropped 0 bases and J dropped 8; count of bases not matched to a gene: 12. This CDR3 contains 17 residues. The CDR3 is CASSLAPGQAVEEKLFF. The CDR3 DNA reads TGTGCCAGCAGTTTAGCCCCTGGACAGGCGGTCGAGGAAAAACTGTTTTTT.

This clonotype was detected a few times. The DNA of the CDR3 is TGCGCCAGCAGCGCTCAGGGGGGATACAATGAGCAGTTCTTC. Translating it yields CASSAQGGYNEQFF. The rearrangement joins TRBV5-1 to TRBJ2-1; possible D gene TRBD1, 7 bases. V lost 4 bases and J lost 4, with 12 bases in between. The CDR3 runs 14 residues. CDR1 and CDR2 (germline): SGHRS, YFSETQ.

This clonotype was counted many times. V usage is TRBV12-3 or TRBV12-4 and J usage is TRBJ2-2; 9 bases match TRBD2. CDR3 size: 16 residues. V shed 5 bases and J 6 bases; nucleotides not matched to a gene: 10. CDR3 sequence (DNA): TGTGCCAGCAGTCCTGCGGGGCGGGGGGGCGCCGGGGAGCTGTTTTTT. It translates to CASSPAGRGGAGELFF.

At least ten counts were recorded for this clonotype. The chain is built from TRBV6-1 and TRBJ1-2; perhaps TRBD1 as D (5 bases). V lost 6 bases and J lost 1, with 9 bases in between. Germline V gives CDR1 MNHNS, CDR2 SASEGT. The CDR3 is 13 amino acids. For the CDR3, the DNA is TGTGCCAGCAGGAGGACAATTAACTATGGCTACACCTTC. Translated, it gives CASRRTINYGYTF.

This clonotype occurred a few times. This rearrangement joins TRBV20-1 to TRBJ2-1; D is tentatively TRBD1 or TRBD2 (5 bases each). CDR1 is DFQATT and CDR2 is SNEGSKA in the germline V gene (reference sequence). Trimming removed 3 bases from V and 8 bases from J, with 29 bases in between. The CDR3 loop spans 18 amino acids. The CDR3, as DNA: TGCAGTGCTAGGTTTTGGGGCAACCGAGGGCCAGTTGTTGATGAGCAGTTCTTC. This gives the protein CSARFWGNRGPVVDEQFF.

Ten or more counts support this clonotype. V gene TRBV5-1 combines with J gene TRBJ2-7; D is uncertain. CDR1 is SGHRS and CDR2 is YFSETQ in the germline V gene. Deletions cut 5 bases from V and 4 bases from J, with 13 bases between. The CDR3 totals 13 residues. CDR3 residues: CASSWAPAYEQYF. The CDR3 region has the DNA TGCGCCAGCAGTTGGGCACCGGCGTACGAGCAGTACTTC.

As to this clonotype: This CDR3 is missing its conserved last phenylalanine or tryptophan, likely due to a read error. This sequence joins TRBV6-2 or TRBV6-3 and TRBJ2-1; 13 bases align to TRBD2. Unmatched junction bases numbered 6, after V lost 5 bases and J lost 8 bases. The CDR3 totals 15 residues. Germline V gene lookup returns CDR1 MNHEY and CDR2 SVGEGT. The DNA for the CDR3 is TGTGCCAGCAGTGCCCGGACTAGCGGGAGCTATGAGCAGTTCAAC. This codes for CASSARTSGSYEQFN.

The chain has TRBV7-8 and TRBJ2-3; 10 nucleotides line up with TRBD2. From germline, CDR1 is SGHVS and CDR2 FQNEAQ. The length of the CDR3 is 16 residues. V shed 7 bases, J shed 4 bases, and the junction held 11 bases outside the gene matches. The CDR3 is CASTFGAGGPPDTQYF. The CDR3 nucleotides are TGTGCCAGCACCTTTGGAGCGGGGGGGCCTCCAGATACGCAGTATTTT.

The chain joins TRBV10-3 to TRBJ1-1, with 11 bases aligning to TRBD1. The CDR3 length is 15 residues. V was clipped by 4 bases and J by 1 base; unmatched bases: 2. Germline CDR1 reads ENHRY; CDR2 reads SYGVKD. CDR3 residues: CAISAGTGGNTEAFF. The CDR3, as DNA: TGTGCCATCAGTGCCGGGACAGGGGGGAACACTGAAGCTTTCTTT.

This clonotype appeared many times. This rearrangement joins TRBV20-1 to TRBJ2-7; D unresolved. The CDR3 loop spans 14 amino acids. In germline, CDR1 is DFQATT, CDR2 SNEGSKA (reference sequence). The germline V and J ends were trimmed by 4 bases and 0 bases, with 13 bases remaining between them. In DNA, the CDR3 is TGCAGTGCTAAAAAAAGGCCTGACTCCTACGAGCAGTACTTC. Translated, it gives CSAKKRPDSYEQYF.

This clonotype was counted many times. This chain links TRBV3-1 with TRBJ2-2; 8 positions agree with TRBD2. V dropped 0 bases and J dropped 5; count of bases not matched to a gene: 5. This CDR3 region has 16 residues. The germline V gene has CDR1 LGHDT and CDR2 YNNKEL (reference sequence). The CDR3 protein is CASSQDSGGMTGELFF. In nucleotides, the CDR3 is TGTGCCAGCAGCCAAGATTCGGGAGGGATGACCGGGGAGCTGTTTTTT.

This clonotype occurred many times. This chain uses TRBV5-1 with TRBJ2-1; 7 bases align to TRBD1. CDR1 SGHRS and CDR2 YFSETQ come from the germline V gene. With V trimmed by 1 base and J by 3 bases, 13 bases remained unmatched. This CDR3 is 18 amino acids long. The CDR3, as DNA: TGCGCCAGCAGCTTGCGGCAGGGGGAGATACGGGACTACAATGAGCAGTTCTTC. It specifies CASSLRQGEIRDYNEQFF.

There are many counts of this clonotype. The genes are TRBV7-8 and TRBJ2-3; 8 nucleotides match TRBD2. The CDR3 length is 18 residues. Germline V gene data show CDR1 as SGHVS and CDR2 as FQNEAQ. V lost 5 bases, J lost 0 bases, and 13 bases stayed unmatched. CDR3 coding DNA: TGTGCCAGCAGCGGAGCCCGGGGGGGCGCCAAGAGCACAGATACGCAGTATTTT. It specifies CASSGARGGAKSTDTQYF.

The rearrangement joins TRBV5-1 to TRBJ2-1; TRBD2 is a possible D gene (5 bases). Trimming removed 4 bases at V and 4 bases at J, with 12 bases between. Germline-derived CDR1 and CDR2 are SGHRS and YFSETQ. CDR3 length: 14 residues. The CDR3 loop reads CASSNGGVYNEQFF. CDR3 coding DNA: TGCGCCAGCAGCAATGGAGGAGTTTACAATGAGCAGTTCTTC.

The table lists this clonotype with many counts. The CDR3 sequence is CSAFRDSYNEQFF. CDR3 DNA sequence: TGCAGTGCTTTCCGGGACAGCTACAATGAGCAGTTCTTC. V gene TRBV20-1 combines with J gene TRBJ2-1; 7 bases are shared with TRBD1. Trimming at V came to 5 bases and at J to 3 bases, leaving 4 bases not matched to a gene. The CDR3 extends over 13 amino acids. Germline V gene lookup returns CDR1 DFQATT and CDR2 SNEGSKA (reference sequence).

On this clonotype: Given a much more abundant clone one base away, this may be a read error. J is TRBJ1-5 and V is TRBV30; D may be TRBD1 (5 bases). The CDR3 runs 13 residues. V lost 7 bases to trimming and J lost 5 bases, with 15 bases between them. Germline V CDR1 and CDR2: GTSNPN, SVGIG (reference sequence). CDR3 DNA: TGTGCCTTACAGGCCCCCAGGGATCAGCCCCAGCATTTT. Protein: CALQAPRDQPQHF.

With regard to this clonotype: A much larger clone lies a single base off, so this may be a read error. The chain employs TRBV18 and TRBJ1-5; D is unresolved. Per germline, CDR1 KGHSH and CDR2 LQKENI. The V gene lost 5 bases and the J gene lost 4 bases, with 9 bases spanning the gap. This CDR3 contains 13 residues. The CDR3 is CASSSGANQPQHF. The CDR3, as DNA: TGTGCCAGCTCATCGGGCGCGAATCAGCCCCAGCATTTT.

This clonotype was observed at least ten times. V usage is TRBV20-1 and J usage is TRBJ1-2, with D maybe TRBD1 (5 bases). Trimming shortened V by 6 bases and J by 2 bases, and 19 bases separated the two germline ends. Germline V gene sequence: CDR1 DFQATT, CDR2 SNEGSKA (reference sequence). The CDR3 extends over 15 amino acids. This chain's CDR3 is CSARDPTYLNYGYTF. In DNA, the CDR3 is TGCAGTGCCCGGGACCCGACCTACTTAAACTATGGCTACACCTTC.

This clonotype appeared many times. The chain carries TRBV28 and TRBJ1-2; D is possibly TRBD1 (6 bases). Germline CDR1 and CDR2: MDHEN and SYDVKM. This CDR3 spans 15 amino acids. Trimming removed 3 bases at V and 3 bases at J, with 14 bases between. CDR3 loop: CASSFGQGTYYGYTF. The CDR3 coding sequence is TGTGCCAGCAGTTTCGGCCAGGGGACGTACTATGGCTACACCTTC.

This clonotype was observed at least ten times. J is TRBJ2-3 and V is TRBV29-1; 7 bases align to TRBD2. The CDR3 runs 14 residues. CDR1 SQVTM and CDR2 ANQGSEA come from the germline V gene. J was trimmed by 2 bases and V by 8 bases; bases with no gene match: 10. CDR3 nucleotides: TGCAGCCATTCTACTAGCGCGTTCACAGATACGCAGTATTTT. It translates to CSHSTSAFTDTQYF.

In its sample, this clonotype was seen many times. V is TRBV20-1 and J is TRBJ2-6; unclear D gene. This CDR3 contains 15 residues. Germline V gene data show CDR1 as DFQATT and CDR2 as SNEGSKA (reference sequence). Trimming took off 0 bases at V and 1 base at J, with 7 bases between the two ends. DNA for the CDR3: TGCAGTGCTAGAGATTTCGGATCTGGGGCCAACGTCCTGACTTTC. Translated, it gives CSARDFGSGANVLTF.

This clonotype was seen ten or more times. CDR3 coding DNA: TGCAGTGCTGGTACCGGGACGGCACCCTATGGCTACACCTTC. This translates into CSAGTGTAPYGYTF. This chain uses TRBV20-1 with TRBJ1-2, with TRBD1 as a possible D gene (5 bases). This CDR3 is built from 14 residues. V was clipped by 5 bases and J by 4 bases, with 17 bases between them. CDR1 and CDR2 from the germline V gene are DFQATT and SNEGSKA (reference sequence).

The CDR3 loop reads CASVLDGSMTGLIEGHRGAQFF. As DNA, the CDR3 is TGTGCCAGCGTCTTGGACGGGTCAATGACGGGACTGATTGAGGGCCACAGGGGTGCGCAGTTCTTC. The chain employs TRBV11-2 and TRBJ2-1; D is possibly TRBD1 (7 bases). Per the germline V gene, CDR1 is SGHAT and CDR2 is FQNNGV. There are 22 residues in the CDR3. Between the trimmed V and J ends, which lost 8 bases and 12 bases, there was a span of 47 bases.

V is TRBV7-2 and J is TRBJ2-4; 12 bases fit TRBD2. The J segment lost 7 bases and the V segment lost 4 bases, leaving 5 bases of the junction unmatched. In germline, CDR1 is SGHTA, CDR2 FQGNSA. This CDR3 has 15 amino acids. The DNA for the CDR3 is TGTGCCAGCAGCTACCTAGCGGGGGGGGCGAACATTCAGTACTTC. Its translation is CASSYLAGGANIQYF.

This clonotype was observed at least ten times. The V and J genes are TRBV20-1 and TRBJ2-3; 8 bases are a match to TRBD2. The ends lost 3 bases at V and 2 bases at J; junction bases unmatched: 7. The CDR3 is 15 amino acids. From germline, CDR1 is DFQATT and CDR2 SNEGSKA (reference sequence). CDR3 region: CSARPTGLATDTQYF. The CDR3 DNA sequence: TGCAGTGCTAGGCCAACAGGACTAGCCACAGATACGCAGTATTTT.